This T cell receptor (beta chain) is from a study of CD8+CD57+ T cells in acquired aplastic anemia. Background on the study: Read counts for CD4+ cells (from healthy donors) averaged about 10.8 million.

The template used for profiling TCR beta VDJ and CDR3 was genomic DNA. One entry per CDR3 protein, called by TCRdb with MiXCR from the reads. The table records 200,000 to 250,000 distinct CDR3 sequences, about a third of them present only once. This clonotype was seen a few times. A much larger clone sits a single nucleotide away, making a read error possible. Sequencing used sorted CD4+, CD8+, or CD8+CD57+ T cells (not recorded which) from PBMCs. The TCR was taken from a human donor in good health, serving as a control.

The CDR3 DNA follows: TGTGCCAGCAGCCAGGAGCAGGGGGCCTTCTACGAGCAGTACTTC. This gives the protein CASSQEQGAFYEQYF. The chain recombines TRBV7-9 with TRBJ2-7, with 8 positions matching TRBD1. V lost 5 bases and J lost 3; bases outside the gene matches: 9. The germline gives CDR1 SEHNR, CDR2 FQNEAQ (reference sequence). The CDR3 is made up of 15 amino acids.